This T cell receptor beta chain is from a study of blood T cell repertoires in COVID-19. Study-level information: PBMCs, B-cell-depleted T cells, or T cells provided the cDNA or gDNA that made up the material.

This CDR3 spans 13 amino acids. Per germline, CDR1 SNHLY and CDR2 FYNNEI. Only a few counts were recorded for this clone. The junction shows a germline mismatch at one end, possibly a read error. Profiling relied on immunoSEQ multiplex PCR, and the TCRdb table lists in-frame clones only, not all of them. This sample has 75,000 to 100,000 clones, with more than 70% found just once. The chain combines TRBV2 with TRBJ2-7, with D possibly being TRBD1 (7 bases). The sequencing sample was made of peripheral blood. The receptor comes from a human donor with acute or convalescent COVID-19. The donor label of this sample is uncertain. CDR3 nucleotides: TGTGCCAGCAGTGAAGCGCAGGGGGGAAGGCATGTCTTC. Its protein product is CASSEAQGGRHVF.